This T cell receptor beta chain was recorded in a study of blood T cell repertoires in COVID-19. Germline values: CDR1 SGHDT, CDR2 YYEEEE. V gave up 0 bases and J gave up 7 bases; unmatched junction bases: 6. The CDR3 length is 15 residues. Generated by immunoSEQ multiplex PCR, the TCRdb table keeps only in-frame clones and is missing some. This repertoire shows almost 50,000 clones, 90% found once; its top ten account for 3.5% to 5%. The TCR sequence derives from a human donor in a cohort sampled during active COVID-19. The gene calls are TRBV5-6 and TRBJ2-1; 8 bases are shared with TRBD2. The sample comprised peripheral blood. CDR3 protein: CASSLESGRGNEQFF. The CDR3 nucleotides read TGTGCCAGCAGCTTGGAAAGCGGGAGAGGGAATGAGCAGTTCTTC.